The rows below give T cell receptor beta chains drawn from one sample of a study of long-term antiretroviral therapy in people with HIV. Repertoires were generated with immunoSEQ multiplex PCR, while TCRdb's copy carries only in-frame clones and drops some. The sample records tens of thousands of clones, about 83% being singletons. Sequencing used unsorted PBMCs, obtained 2 years after starting antiretroviral therapy. These receptor sequences come from a woman aged 45-60 years with HIV. The CDR3 runs from the conserved cysteine through the conserved F or W. Each record gives: D gene, V gene, J gene, clone size, CDR3 length, CDR3 DNA, CDR3 protein. The D gene is left open where the match is weak. A clone size is listed for some rows: how often the clone was seen (once, few, many), or a class if it is expanded.

>TRBD2|TRBV29-1|TRBJ2-3|-|15
TGCAGCGCCTCAGGCCCGCGGGGGGGACCGGATACGCAGTATTTT
CSASGPRGGPDTQYF
>TRBD2|TRBV4-1|TRBJ2-1|-|17
TGCGCCAGCAGCCAAGGGGCTAGCGGGGGCGCCTACAATGAGCAGTTCTTC
CASSQGASGGAYNEQFF
>TRBD2|TRBV7-9|TRBJ2-7|-|12
TGTGCCAGCAGCTCCGGGGGGAACGAGCAGTACTTC
CASSSGGNEQYF
>-|TRBV7-9|TRBJ2-2|-|14
TGTGCCAGCAGCTTAATGGGCAGCACCGGGGAGCTGTTTTTT
CASSLMGSTGELFF
>-|TRBV5-1|TRBJ1-2|-|14
TGCGCCAGCAGCTTGGAAGGCCCAGCGAGGGGCTACACCTTC
CASSLEGPARGYTF
>-|TRBV5-6|TRBJ1-4|-|14
TGTGCCAGCAGCTTGGAAGGTGGACAGGAAAAACTGTTTTTT
CASSLEGGQEKLFF
>-|TRBV5-1|TRBJ1-1|-|14
TGCGCCAGCAGCTTATACGGGTCCGGAACTGAAGCTTTCTTT
CASSLYGSGTEAFF
>-|TRBV2|TRBJ1-1|few|15
TGTGCCAGCAGTGAAACGGGACGGCGGAACACTGAAGCTTTCTTT
CASSETGRRNTEAFF
>-|TRBV6-5|TRBJ1-1|-|13
TGTGCCAGCAAGGGACGGTGGAACACTGAAGCTTTCTTT
CASKGRWNTEAFF
>-|TRBV2|TRBJ2-7|-|12
TGTGCCGTAACGGGGGCCACCTACGAGCAGTACTTC
CAVTGATYEQYF
>-|TRBV7-3|TRBJ2-6|-|15
TGTGCCAGCAGCGCGACAGTCTATGGGGCCAACGTCCTGACTTTC
CASSATVYGANVLTF
>TRBD2|TRBV5-4|TRBJ2-7|-|15
TGTGCCAGCAGCGCCGGGACTAGCGGGACCTACGAGCAGTACTTC
CASSAGTSGTYEQYF
>-|TRBV30|TRBJ1-1|-|13
TGTGCCTGGCGCCGGGCCGCGAACACTGAAGCTTTCTTT
CAWRRAANTEAFF
>-|TRBV29-1|TRBJ2-1|-|12
TGCAGCGTTGAAAGGTATTACAATGAGCAGTTCTTC
CSVERYYNEQFF
>-|TRBV5-1|TRBJ1-1|-|15
TGCGCCAGCAGCTTGGACCCGAGGGGGAACACTGAAGCTTTCTTT
CASSLDPRGNTEAFF
>-|TRBV7-9|TRBJ2-2|once|15
TGTGCCAGCAGCCCTTGGAGGACGGAGAACGGGGAGCTGTTTTTT
CASSPWRTENGELFF
>TRBD2|TRBV2|TRBJ2-2|few|15
TGTGCCAGCAGGGGCGGGGGGGCCTCCACCGGGGAGCTGTTTTTT
CASRGGGASTGELFF
>TRBD2|TRBV4-1|TRBJ2-7|-|15
TGCGCCAGCAGCCAAGCGCTAGCGGGGACCTACGAGCAGTACTTC
CASSQALAGTYEQYF
>-|TRBV10-2|TRBJ1-2|-|11
TGCGCCGCGCTGGAGGGGGATGGCTACACCTTC
CAALEGDGYTF
>TRBD2|TRBV14|TRBJ2-5|-|14
TGTGCCAGCAGCCCTCGGGGGGGGACAGAGACCCAGTACTTC
CASSPRGGTETQYF
>-|TRBV5-4|TRBJ1-1|once|13
TGTGCCAGCAGCCCAGGGTTGAACACTGAAGCTTTCTTT
CASSPGLNTEAFF
>-|TRBV30|TRBJ1-6|few|11
TGTGCCTGGAGTAAGGGTTCACCCCTCCACTTT
CAWSKGSPLHF
>-|TRBV6-4|TRBJ1-6|once|13
TGTGCCAGCAGTGACTCTAGCCGTTCACCCCTCCACTTT
CASSDSSRSPLHF
>-|TRBV25-1|TRBJ1-3|-|16
TGTGCCAGCAGTGAGGCCCCAGCGGGGGACGAGACGAACATATATTTT
CASSEAPAGDETNIYF
>TRBD2|TRBV5-1|TRBJ2-5|-|17
TGCGCCAGCAGCTTGGCCGTAGTAGCGGGGAGGAGAGAGACCCAGTACTTC
CASSLAVVAGRRETQYF
>-|TRBV7-3|TRBJ2-7|-|14
TGTGCCAGCAGCTTAGAGGGGGATTCCTACGAGCAGTACTTC
CASSLEGDSYEQYF
>-|TRBV7-9|TRBJ2-1|-|14
TGTGCCAGCAGCTTAGAGGTCCGGTACAATGAGCAGTTCTTC
CASSLEVRYNEQFF
>-|TRBV10-2|TRBJ2-2|-|14
TGCGCCAGCAGTGACTTAGGGGCGACCGGGGAGCTGTTTTTT
CASSDLGATGELFF
>-|TRBV9|TRBJ2-3|-|13
TGTGCCAGCAGCGTAGCTGCCGATTATACGCAGTATTTT
CASSVAADYTQYF
>TRBD2|TRBV5-6|TRBJ2-5|once|17
TGTGCCAGCAGCTCCCTAGCGGGGGGGCCCGCACAAGAGACCCAGTACTTC
CASSSLAGGPAQETQYF
>-|TRBV9|TRBJ2-2|-|13
TGTGCCAGCAGCCCTCGACTCGGCGGGGAGCTGTTTTTT
CASSPRLGGELFF
>-|TRBV2|TRBJ2-2|-|12
TGTGCCAGCAGTGACGGGGGCGGGGAGCTGTTTTTT
CASSDGGGELFF
>-|TRBV19|TRBJ1-1|-|14
TGTGCCAGCCCTACTGTAGGGATGAACACTGAAGCTTTCTTT
CASPTVGMNTEAFF
>-|TRBV5-8|TRBJ1-1|-|13
TGTGCCAGCAGCTTGGCCCTAATGACAGGAGCTTTCTTT
CASSLALMTGAFF
>-|TRBV4-1|TRBJ2-3|-|14
TGCGCCAGCAGCCAAGGAGCGCTGACGGATACGCAGTATTTT
CASSQGALTDTQYF
>TRBD2|TRBV5-6|TRBJ2-7|-|15
TGTGCCAGCAGCGACGGACCCGTGCGGGGGTACGAGCAGTACTTC
CASSDGPVRGYEQYF
>-|TRBV5-3|TRBJ1-1|-|13
TGTGCCAGACCATTGACAGAGAACACTGAAGCTTTCTTT
CARPLTENTEAFF
>-|TRBV7-2|TRBJ1-1|-|14
TGTGCCAGCACCCCTTGGGGGGGTAACACTGAAGCTTTCTTT
CASTPWGGNTEAFF
>-|TRBV27|TRBJ1-3|few|16
TGTGCCAGCAGTTTAAGGCCCGGGGGGGGTGGAAACACCATATATTTT
CASSLRPGGGGNTIYF
>-|TRBV5-1|TRBJ1-5|-|16
TGCGCCAGCAGCTTGGGCGGACAAAATAGCAATCAGCCCCAGCATTTT
CASSLGGQNSNQPQHF
>TRBD1|TRBV18|TRBJ1-1|-|14
TGTGCCAGCTCACGGACAGGACCGAACACTGAAGCTTTCTTT
CASSRTGPNTEAFF
>TRBD1|TRBV15|TRBJ1-4|-|15
TGTGCCACCAGCACGACCACAGGGGGGGAAGAAAAACTGTTTTTT
CATSTTTGGEEKLFF
>-|TRBV6-1|TRBJ1-1|-|11
TGTGCCAGCAGTGACGGGTCGGAAGCTTTCTTT
CASSDGSEAFF
>-|TRBV25-1|TRBJ2-7|-|11
TGTGCCAGCAGTGAATGGTACGAGCAGTACTTC
CASSEWYEQYF
>-|TRBV6-5|TRBJ2-3|-|13
TGTGCCAGCAGTAGACAGAGCACAGATACGCAGTATTTT
CASSRQSTDTQYF
>-|TRBV4-2|TRBJ2-1|-|16
TGTGCCAGCAGCCAAGAGGGGAGGGGGGCCGGGAATGAGCAGTTCTTC
CASSQEGRGAGNEQFF
>TRBD2|TRBV28|TRBJ2-1|-|15
TGTGCCAGTCGACGATCGGGGGGAAAATACAATGAGCAGTTCTTC
CASRRSGGKYNEQFF
>-|TRBV6-1|TRBJ2-1|-|14
TGTGCCAGCAGTGCCCGGGACGGCGACAATGAGCAGTTCTTC
CASSARDGDNEQFF
>-|TRBV29-1|TRBJ2-5|-|14
TGCAGCGTTGAAGGGGGGGACCTCCTGGAGACCCAGTACTTC
CSVEGGDLLETQYF
>TRBD2|TRBV11-2|TRBJ2-5|-|16
TGTGCCAGCAGCTTGTTGGGAGGAGCGGGGCAAGAGACCCAGTACTTC
CASSLLGGAGQETQYF
>TRBD2|TRBV7-9|TRBJ2-7|few|15
TGTGCCAGCAGCAGACTAGCGGGGGGGTGGAGCGAGCAGTACTTC
CASSRLAGGWSEQYF
>-|TRBV19|TRBJ2-4|-|12
TGTGCCAGTAGTTTACTCAGGGGATCCCTGTACTTC
CASSLLRGSLYF